A selection of T cell receptor beta chains follows, all from one sample in a study of blood T cell repertoires in COVID-19. Produced via immunoSEQ multiplex PCR; TCRdb's table is partial and in-frame only. This table holds 55,000 to 65,000 clones, 80% to 90% found once. The sequenced sample consisted of peripheral blood. The receptors were sampled from a man aged 60 to 75 with acute or convalescent COVID-19. Each CDR3 is given with its conserved first and last residue. The order of the fields is CDR3 protein, CDR3 DNA, V gene, J gene, clone size, D gene. D genes are given only for firm matches. Clone size is shown for a subset of rows, as once, few, many or a class of expanded clone.

CDR3: CASSLDGSGPYEQYF
DNA: TGTGCCAGCAGCTTAGATGGTAGCGGACCCTACGAGCAGTACTTC
V: TRBV11-2
J: TRBJ2-7
size: once
D: -

CDR3: CASSSQPGQGGYTF
DNA: TGTGCCAGCAGTTCTCAACCGGGACAGGGGGGCTACACCTTC
V: TRBV6-6
J: TRBJ1-2
size: -
D: TRBD1

CDR3: CASSLDTAKSHEKLFF
DNA: TGCGCCAGCAGCTTGGATACAGCCAAATCACATGAAAAACTGTTTTTT
V: TRBV5-1
J: TRBJ1-4
size: -
D: -

CDR3: CASSQDNQGGRKGEAFF
DNA: TGTGCCAGCAGCCAAGATAATCAGGGGGGCCGAAAGGGTGAAGCTTTCTTT
V: TRBV3-1/TRBV3-2
J: TRBJ1-1
size: -
D: TRBD1

CDR3: CASSLGGQGAEDTQYF
DNA: TGCGCCAGCAGCTTGGGGGGACAGGGGGCTGAAGATACGCAGTATTTT
V: TRBV5-1
J: TRBJ2-3
size: once
D: TRBD1

CDR3: CASIGTGSTYNEQFF
DNA: TGTGCCAGCATTGGGACAGGGTCGACCTACAATGAGCAGTTCTTC
V: TRBV6-5
J: TRBJ2-1
size: -
D: TRBD1

CDR3: CASSSGRTRESQPQHF
DNA: TGTGCCAGCAGCTCCGGGCGGACCAGGGAAAGTCAGCCCCAGCATTTT
V: TRBV7-2
J: TRBJ1-5
size: -
D: -

CDR3: CASSGEERSNEKLFF
DNA: TGTGCCAGCAGCGGGGAGGAGCGGTCTAATGAAAAACTGTTTTTT
V: TRBV11-1
J: TRBJ1-4
size: -
D: -

CDR3: CASSPMAGIGYTF
DNA: TGTGCCAGCAGCCCAATGGCAGGGATCGGCTACACCTTC
V: TRBV7-2
J: TRBJ1-2
size: -
D: -

CDR3: CAWVLQGGTEAFF
DNA: TGTGCCTGGGTGCTCCAGGGTGGTACTGAAGCTTTCTTT
V: TRBV30
J: TRBJ1-1
size: -
D: -

CDR3: CASSLGTGLVNYGYTF
DNA: TGTGCCAGCAGTTTAGGTACGGGACTCGTAAACTATGGCTACACCTTC
V: TRBV28
J: TRBJ1-2
size: -
D: -

CDR3: CASSPVGTIYSPLHF
DNA: TGCGCCAGCAGCCCGGTGGGGACTATCTATTCACCCCTCCACTTT
V: TRBV5-1
J: TRBJ1-6
size: -
D: -

CDR3: CASSPASGRAVETQYF
DNA: TGTGCCAGCAGCCCCGCAAGCGGGAGGGCCGTCGAGACCCAGTACTTC
V: TRBV7-9
J: TRBJ2-5
size: -
D: TRBD2

CDR3: CASSQPGTGVYGYTF
DNA: TGCGCCAGCAGCCAACCTGGGACAGGGGTGTATGGCTACACCTTC
V: TRBV4-1
J: TRBJ1-2
size: -
D: TRBD1

CDR3: CASSLYISANEQFF
DNA: TGCGCCAGCAGCTTGTATATTAGCGCGAATGAGCAGTTCTTC
V: TRBV5-1
J: TRBJ2-1
size: -
D: -

CDR3: CASSKDRSNQPQHF
DNA: TGTGCCAGCAGCAAGGACAGGAGCAATCAGCCCCAGCATTTT
V: TRBV7-9
J: TRBJ1-5
size: -
D: TRBD1

CDR3: CASSLSKGAASPLHF
DNA: TGTGCCAGCAGTTTATCGAAAGGGGCGGCCTCACCCCTCCACTTT
V: TRBV27
J: TRBJ1-6
size: -
D: -

CDR3: CASSFLAYGYTF
DNA: TGTGCCAGCAGTTTCCTAGCCTATGGCTACACCTTC
V: TRBV28
J: TRBJ1-2
size: -
D: -

CDR3: CASSSENRAPQFF
DNA: TGTGCCAGCAGCTCTGAGAACAGGGCCCCTCAGTTCTTC
V: TRBV5-4
J: TRBJ2-1
size: -
D: -

CDR3: CASSFRTEGNQPQHF
DNA: TGCGCCAGCAGCTTCAGGACAGAGGGGAATCAGCCCCAGCATTTT
V: TRBV4-1
J: TRBJ1-5
size: -
D: -

CDR3: CATSDGQGNYGYTF
DNA: TGTGCCACCAGTGACGGACAGGGTAACTATGGCTACACCTTC
V: TRBV24-1
J: TRBJ1-2
size: -
D: TRBD1

CDR3: CASSRTGGADTQYF
DNA: TGTGCCAGCAGCCGGACGGGGGGCGCAGATACGCAGTATTTT
V: TRBV7-3
J: TRBJ2-3
size: -
D: -

CDR3: CASSRTGGHQPQHF
DNA: TGTGCCAGCAGCCGGACAGGGGGTCATCAGCCCCAGCATTTT
V: TRBV3-1/TRBV3-2
J: TRBJ1-5
size: -
D: TRBD1

CDR3: CASSLTFRGEQYF
DNA: TGTGCCAGCAGTTTAACCTTTAGGGGCGAGCAGTACTTC
V: TRBV28
J: TRBJ2-7
size: -
D: -

CDR3: CASRTGSYEQYF
DNA: TGTGCCAGCAGGACAGGGTCCTACGAGCAGTACTTC
V: TRBV6-5
J: TRBJ2-7
size: -
D: TRBD1

CDR3: CASSLAGWATRYSYEQYF
DNA: TGTGCCAGCAGCTTAGCGGGTTGGGCTACTCGATACTCCTACGAGCAGTACTTC
V: TRBV7-8
J: TRBJ2-7
size: -
D: -

CDR3: CASSYDRPGQTFTGELFF
DNA: TGTGCCAGCAGCTACGATCGTCCGGGACAGACCTTCACCGGGGAGCTGTTTTTT
V: TRBV7-8
J: TRBJ2-2
size: once
D: TRBD1

CDR3: CASSHPGGSYEQYF
DNA: TGCGCCAGCAGCCATCCAGGGGGCTCATACGAGCAGTACTTC
V: TRBV5-1
J: TRBJ2-7
size: -
D: TRBD1

CDR3: CASTRDRNTGELFF
DNA: TGTGCCAGCACCAGGGACAGAAACACCGGGGAGCTGTTTTTT
V: TRBV2
J: TRBJ2-2
size: -
D: TRBD1

CDR3: CASSRGWTSGMAKNIQYF
DNA: TGTGCCAGCTCAAGGGGATGGACTAGCGGGATGGCCAAAAACATTCAGTACTTC
V: TRBV28
J: TRBJ2-4
size: -
D: TRBD2

CDR3: CASSPTQMASRETQYF
DNA: TGTGCCAGCAGCCCGACACAGATGGCGAGCAGGGAGACCCAGTACTTC
V: TRBV27
J: TRBJ2-5
size: -
D: -

CDR3: CASRSSGVYGYTF
DNA: TGTGCCAGCAGAAGTTCGGGGGTCTATGGCTACACCTTC
V: TRBV28
J: TRBJ1-2
size: -
D: -

CDR3: CASSDRTSGHHEQFF
DNA: TGTGCCAGCAGTGACAGGACTAGCGGGCACCATGAGCAGTTCTTC
V: TRBV6-4
J: TRBJ2-1
size: -
D: TRBD2

CDR3: CASRDSGSVDEQFF
DNA: TGTGCCAGCAGGGATAGCGGGAGCGTGGATGAGCAGTTCTTC
V: TRBV5-6
J: TRBJ2-1
size: once
D: TRBD2

CDR3: CAWRGEETQYF
DNA: TGTGCCTGGAGGGGAGAAGAGACCCAGTACTTC
V: TRBV30
J: TRBJ2-5
size: -
D: -